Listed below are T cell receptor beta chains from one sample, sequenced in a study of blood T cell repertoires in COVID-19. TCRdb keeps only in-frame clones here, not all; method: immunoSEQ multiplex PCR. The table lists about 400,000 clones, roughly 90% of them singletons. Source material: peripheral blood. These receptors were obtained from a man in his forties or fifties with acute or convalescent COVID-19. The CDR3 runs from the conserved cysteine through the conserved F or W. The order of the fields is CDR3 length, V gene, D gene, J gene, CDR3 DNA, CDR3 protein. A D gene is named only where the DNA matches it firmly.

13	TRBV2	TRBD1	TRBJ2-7	TGTGCCAGCAGAGGGACAGATCACTACGAGCAGTACTTC	CASRGTDHYEQYF
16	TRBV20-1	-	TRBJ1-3	TGCAGTGCTAGTAAGGGCCCTGGGGCCTCTGGAAACACCATATATTTT	CSASKGPGASGNTIYF
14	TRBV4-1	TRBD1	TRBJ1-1	TGCGCCAGCAGCCCCCGGACAGGGAACACTGAAGCTTTCTTT	CASSPRTGNTEAFF
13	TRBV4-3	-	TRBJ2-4	TGCGCCAGCAGCCAAGCGGGGGAGAACATTCAGTACTTC	CASSQAGENIQYF
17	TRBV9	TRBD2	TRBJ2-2	TGTGCCAGCAGCGTGGCCAGCGGGGGGGCGACGACCGGGGAGCTGTTTTTT	CASSVASGGATTGELFF
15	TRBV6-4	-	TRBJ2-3	TGTCACACAGAGGACAGCCGAGACCTCACAGATACGCAGTATTTT	CHTEDSRDLTDTQYF
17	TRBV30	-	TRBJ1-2	TGTGCCTGGAATTCGGGGCAAAGGACAGCTACTAACTATGGCTACACCTTC	CAWNSGQRTATNYGYTF
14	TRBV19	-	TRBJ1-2	TGTGCCAGTAATATAACGGACTGGGTTAATGGCTACACCTTC	CASNITDWVNGYTF
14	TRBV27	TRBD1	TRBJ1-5	TGTGCCAGCAGTTTTGGACAGGCTTCCCAGCCCCAGCATTTT	CASSFGQASQPQHF
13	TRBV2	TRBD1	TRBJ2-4	TGTGCCAGCAACACAGGGGGCCGGAACATTCAGTACTTC	CASNTGGRNIQYF
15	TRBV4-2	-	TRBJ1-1	TGTGCCAGCACCCAAGTCATCAGAGGAGGGACTGAAGCTTTCTTT	CASTQVIRGGTEAFF
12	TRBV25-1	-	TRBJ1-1	TGTGCCAGCAGTGAAGGAGGTACTGAAGCTTTCTTT	CASSEGGTEAFF
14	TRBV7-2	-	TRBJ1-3	TGTGCCAGCAGCCCGGGTGGGGAGGCGACCTCCATATATTTT	CASSPGGEATSIYF